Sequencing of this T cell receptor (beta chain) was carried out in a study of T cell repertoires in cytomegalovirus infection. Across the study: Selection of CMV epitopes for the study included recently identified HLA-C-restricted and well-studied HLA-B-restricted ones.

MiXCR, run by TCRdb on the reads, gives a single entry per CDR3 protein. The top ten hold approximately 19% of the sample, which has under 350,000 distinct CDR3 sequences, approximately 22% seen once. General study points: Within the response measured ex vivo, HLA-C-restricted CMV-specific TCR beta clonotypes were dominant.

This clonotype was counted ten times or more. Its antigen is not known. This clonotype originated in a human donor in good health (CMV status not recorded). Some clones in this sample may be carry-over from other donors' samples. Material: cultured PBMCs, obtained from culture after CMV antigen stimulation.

This chain's CDR3 is CASSLLVGADTQYF. For the CDR3, the DNA is TGTGCCAGCAGTTTATTGGTCGGGGCAGATACGCAGTATTTT. The chain joins TRBV12-3 or TRBV12-4 to TRBJ2-3; tentatively, D is TRBD2 (5 bases). The V end was cut by 2 bases, the J end by 4 bases, with 10 bases between. The length of the CDR3 is 14 residues.